This T cell receptor beta chain was captured by sequencing in a study of blood T cell repertoires in COVID-19. This CDR3 contains 14 residues. Germline V lookup: CDR1 MNHEY, CDR2 SVGAGI. After removal of 6 bases from V and 6 bases from J, the junction contained 10 bases not matched to a gene. Here immunoSEQ multiplex PCR was the method, and the copy in TCRdb shows in-frame clones only, minus some. The data show more than 200,000 clones, about nine tenths seen once. This clone has more than one count but fewer than ten. This chain connects TRBV6-5 to TRBJ1-2, with TRBD1 matching over 7 bases. The receptor comes from a woman aged 30 to 39 with acute COVID-19. The source material was PBMCs or T cells enriched from blood (not recorded which). The CDR3 sequence is CASSTPGTVNGYTF. The CDR3 DNA sequence: TGTGCCAGCAGCACACCCGGGACAGTGAATGGCTACACCTTC.